A single sample gave rise to the 13 T cell receptor beta chains below, sequenced in a study of T cells in Graves' hyperthyroidism and ophthalmopathy. TCR beta CDR3 regions were amplified from RNA. First-round RT-PCR of the TCR CDR3 relied on the HTBI primer set. TCRdb redid the calling of the multiplex PCR reads with MiXCR, one entry per CDR3 protein. The data contain about 380,000 distinct CDR3 sequences, roughly 14% of them seen just once; the ten biggest clones take up around 20%. The specimen sequenced was blood. The source of these receptors is a man aged 25-45 years with Graves' hyperthyroidism that later progressed to Graves' ophthalmopathy.

The chain is built from TRBV2 and TRBJ2-1, with 8 nucleotides matching TRBD2. Germline V gene lookup returns CDR1 SNHLY and CDR2 FYNNEI. The CDR3 covers 14 residues. J was trimmed by 6 bases and V by 4 bases; bases with no gene match: 5. The CDR3 spells CASSASGSVNEQFF. The CDR3 DNA is TGTGCCAGCAGTGCTAGCGGGTCCGTCAATGAGCAGTTCTTC.

This clonotype was recorded once. The J gene is TRBJ2-5, the V gene TRBV4-1; D may be TRBD1 or TRBD2 (5 bases each). Germline loops: CDR1 MGHRA, CDR2 YSYEKL. The V end was cut by 2 bases, the J end by 7 bases, with 14 bases between. CDR3 size: 14 residues. CDR3 protein: CASSQPDGAATQYF. CDR3 nucleotides: TGCGCCAGCAGCCAACCCGACGGGGCAGCGACCCAGTACTTC.

This clonotype was observed at least ten times. This chain uses TRBV7-2 with TRBJ2-7; 8 bases line up with TRBD1. The CDR3 is 15 residues long. CDR1 and CDR2 from the germline V gene are SGHTA and FQGNSA. Germline trimming cut 1 base from V and 2 bases from J; bases unmatched to any gene: 4. CDR3 sequence (DNA): TGTGCCAGCAGCTTAGTCAGGGGGCAAGCCTACGAGCAGTACTTC. Protein product: CASSLVRGQAYEQYF.

V is TRBV4-1 and J is TRBJ2-1, with a tentative D call TRBD1 (6 bases). Trimming stripped 3 bases from V and 9 bases from J, with 12 bases between. Germline V CDR1 and CDR2: MGHRA, YSYEKL. This CDR3 contains 13 residues. CDR3 residues: CASSQLQGAEQFF. The CDR3 region has the DNA TGCGCCAGCAGCCAGTTACAGGGCGCTGAGCAGTTCTTC.

The chain links TRBV18 to TRBJ1-5, with TRBD1 as a possible D gene (6 bases). CDR1 is KGHSH and CDR2 is LQKENI in the germline V gene. Trimming removed 4 bases from V and 0 bases from J, with 13 bases in between. This CDR3 spans 16 amino acids. CDR3 loop: CASSLSGALSNQPQHF. The DNA of the CDR3 is TGTGCCAGCTCACTTTCGGGGGCGCTTAGCAATCAGCCCCAGCATTTT.

V and J are TRBV19 and TRBJ2-3; tentatively, D is TRBD1 or TRBD2 (6 bases each). CDR3 size: 15 residues. The V and J ends lost 8 bases and 0 bases respectively, with 15 bases between them. Looked up from germline, CDR1 is LNHDA and CDR2 is SQIVND (reference sequence). In DNA, the CDR3 is TGTGCCAGTTCAAATCGGGGGCCTAGCACAGATACGCAGTATTTT. It specifies CASSNRGPSTDTQYF. Drawing the rest from reference TRBV19 and TRBJ2-3, the complete variable domain is DGGITQSPKYLFRKEGQNVTLSCEQNLNHDAMYWYRQDPGQGLRLIYYSQIVNDFQKGDIAEGYSVSREKKESFPLTVTSAQKNPTAFYLCASSNRGPSTDTQYFGPGTRLTVL.

The table lists this clonotype with a few counts. The V and J genes are TRBV12-3 or TRBV12-4 and TRBJ1-1; weak D call: TRBD1 (5 bases). CDR3 length: 14 residues. The germline V and J ends were trimmed by 4 bases and 5 bases, with 14 bases remaining between them. The CDR3: CASSWWQGGTEAFF. The CDR3 nucleotides are TGTGCCAGCAGTTGGTGGCAGGGCGGGACTGAAGCTTTCTTT.

In this sample, this clonotype turned up a few times. The rearrangement joins TRBV30 to TRBJ2-7, with TRBD2 as a possible D gene (6 bases). Germline V gene lookup returns CDR1 GTSNPN and CDR2 SVGIG (reference sequence). The CDR3 is 13 amino acids. V was clipped by 3 bases and J by 13 bases, with 22 bases between them. CDR3 sequence: CAWSRDSFAVDYF. CDR3 coding DNA: TGTGCCTGGAGCCGGGACTCATTCGCGGTAGACTACTTC.

There are many counts of this clonotype. The rearrangement uses TRBV7-2 and TRBJ1-5; 10 bases fit TRBD1. Germline CDR1 reads SGHTA; CDR2 reads FQGNSA. The CDR3 is 15 amino acids. V gave up 5 bases and J gave up 7 bases; unmatched junction bases: 8. The CDR3 protein is CASSVRDRGKQPQHF. CDR3 bases: TGTGCCAGCAGCGTACGGGACAGGGGTAAACAGCCCCAGCATTTT.

The genes are TRBV4-1 and TRBJ2-7; 9 nucleotides line up with TRBD2. Per the germline V gene, CDR1 is MGHRA and CDR2 is YSYEKL. V lost 5 bases and J lost 0; bases outside the gene matches: 8. CDR3 length: 16 residues. The CDR3 loop reads CASSVAGVQSSYEQYF. Written as DNA, the CDR3 is TGCGCCAGCAGCGTAGCGGGGGTTCAGAGCTCCTACGAGCAGTACTTC.

This rearrangement joins TRBV7-6 to TRBJ2-5; tentative D call: TRBD2 (6 bases). Germline-derived CDR1 and CDR2 are SGHVS and FNYEAQ. Trimming left V 5 bases short and J 5 bases short, with 15 bases between. The CDR3 has 14 amino acids. CDR3 residues: CASSGSQGLETQYF. The CDR3 DNA reads as TGTGCCAGCAGCGGGTCTCAGGGACTGGAGACCCAGTACTTC.

There are a few counts of this clonotype. One end of the junction is discordant with germline, which a read error may explain. V usage is TRBV18 and J usage is TRBJ1-2, with D unresolved. This CDR3 has 15 residues. From germline, CDR1 is KGHSH and CDR2 LQKENI. In DNA form, the CDR3 reads TGTACCAGCTCACCACCGAACAAATCTAACTATGGCTACACCTTC. Protein sequence: CTSSPPNKSNYGYTF.

This chain connects TRBV14 to TRBJ1-2, with 7 bases fitting TRBD1. Germline CDR1 is SGHDN and CDR2 is FVKESK. V was clipped by 5 bases and J by 7 bases; unmatched bases: 7. This CDR3 comprises 13 residues. The CDR3 region has the DNA TGTGCCAGCAGCTGGACAGGCCTTGGTGGCTACACCTTC. Translation gives CASSWTGLGGYTF.